This record looks at one TCR beta chain sequence and its context. This CDR3 spans 14 amino acids. Germline CDR1 and CDR2: GTSNPN and SVGIG (reference sequence). Trimming removed 2 bases at V and 1 base at J, with 12 bases between. This specimen belongs to a study of blood T cell repertoires in COVID-19. Study in general: Sites in the United States, Italy and Spain provided acute and convalescent COVID-19 samples. Sample material is recorded as cDNA or gDNA derived from T cells, B-cell-depleted T cells, or PBMCs.

In the study's own analysis: Reference gene primer amplification in the assay estimated nucleated cell counts. Sequenced by immunoSEQ multiplex PCR; TCRdb stores in-frame clones only, minus some. For V, J and clone size, that table is used; D and trimming come from the DNA. The sample records about 72,000 clones, around four fifths being singletons. The sequence derives from a woman aged 80 or older with acute or convalescent COVID-19. Input material: peripheral blood. This chain joins TRBV30 and TRBJ2-7, with D maybe TRBD2 (6 bases). The CDR3 protein is CAWSSGEGSYEQYF. CDR3 DNA sequence: TGTGCCTGGAGTTCGGGAGAAGGGTCCTACGAGCAGTACTTC.